This record covers a single T cell receptor beta chain. This entry comes from a study of control samples from healthy donors and cancer patients. The method was immunoSEQ multiplex PCR; TCRdb's version includes in-frame clones alone and lacks a portion of them. The table records about 160,000 clones, approximately 90% of them present only once. V was shortened by 4 bases and J by 4 bases, with 13 bases between the two germline ends. Germline CDR1 SNHLY, CDR2 FYNNEI. This CDR3 has 15 residues. The rearrangement links TRBV2 to TRBJ2-2; no clear D. This TCR was sampled from a young man in good health. Sequencing input: blood. In nucleotides, the CDR3 is TGTGCCAGCAGTGGTTCGGCCCGAGGCACCGGGGAGCTGTTTTTT. Its translation: CASSGSARGTGELFF.